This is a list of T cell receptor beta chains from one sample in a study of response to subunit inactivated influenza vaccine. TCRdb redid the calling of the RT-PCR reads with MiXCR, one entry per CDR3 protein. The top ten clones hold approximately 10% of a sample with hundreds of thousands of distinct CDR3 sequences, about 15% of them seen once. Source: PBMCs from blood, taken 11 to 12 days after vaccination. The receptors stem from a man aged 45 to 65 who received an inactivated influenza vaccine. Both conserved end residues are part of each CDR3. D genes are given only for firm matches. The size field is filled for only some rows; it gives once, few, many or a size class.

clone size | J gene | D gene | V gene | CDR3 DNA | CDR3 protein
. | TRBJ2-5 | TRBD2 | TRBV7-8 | TGTGCCAGCAGCTTAAGAGGACTAGCGGGGGTCGTAAAGACCCAGTACTTC | CASSLRGLAGVVKTQYF
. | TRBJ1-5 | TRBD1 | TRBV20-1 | TGCAGTGCCAGGGGGGCAGGGGGGATTTCCAGCAATCAGCCCCAGCATTTT | CSARGAGGISSNQPQHF
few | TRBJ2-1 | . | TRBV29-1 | TGCAGCCTCCTGGGGGCATACAATGAGCAGTTCTTC | CSLLGAYNEQFF
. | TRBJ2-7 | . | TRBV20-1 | TGCAGTGCTACCTCAGGGTGCGAGCAGTACTTC | CSATSGCEQYF
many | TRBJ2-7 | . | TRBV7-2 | TGTGCCAGCAGCTTGACGCAGGACTACGAGCAGTACTTC | CASSLTQDYEQYF
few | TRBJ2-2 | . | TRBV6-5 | TGTGCCAGCAGTTACTCGACGGGCGCGAGCGGGGAGCTGTTTTTT | CASSYSTGASGELFF
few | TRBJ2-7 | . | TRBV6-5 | TGTGCCAGCAGTTACGCCCTGCTCTACGAGCAGTACTTC | CASSYALLYEQYF
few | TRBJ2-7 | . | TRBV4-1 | TGCGCCAGCAGCCACCCCGGACAAGGACACTACGAGCAGTACTTC | CASSHPGQGHYEQYF
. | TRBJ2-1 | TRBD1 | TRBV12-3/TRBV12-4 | TGTGCCAGCATCCCGGCCGGCAGGGACAGGAATGAGCAGTTCTTC | CASIPAGRDRNEQFF
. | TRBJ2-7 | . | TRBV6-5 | TGTGCCAGCAGTTACTCGAAGGGGTCCTACGAGCAGTACTTC | CASSYSKGSYEQYF
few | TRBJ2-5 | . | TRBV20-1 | TGCAGTGCTAGAGGGATTCCGGGACTTACAAGGGAGACCCAGTACTTC | CSARGIPGLTRETQYF
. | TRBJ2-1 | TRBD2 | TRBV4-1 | TGCGCCAGCAGCCAGCGGTTCAGCGGGAACTACAATGAGCAGTTCTTC | CASSQRFSGNYNEQFF
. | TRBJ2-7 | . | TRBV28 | TGTGCCAGCAGTTTATTAGAGAGGGGTATCGAGCAGTACTTC | CASSLLERGIEQYF
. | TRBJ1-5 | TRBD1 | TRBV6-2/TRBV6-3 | TGTGCCAGCAGACTAACCGGGACAGGGAAACAGCCCCAGCATTTT | CASRLTGTGKQPQHF
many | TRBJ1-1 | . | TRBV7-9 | TGTGCCAGCAGCTTACAGGGTGCGGACACTGAAGCTTTCTTT | CASSLQGADTEAFF
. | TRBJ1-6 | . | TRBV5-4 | TGTGCCAGCAGCTTGTCCGGCAGGGCAAATTCACCCCTCCACTTT | CASSLSGRANSPLHF
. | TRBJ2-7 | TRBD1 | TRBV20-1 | TGCAGTGCTGGACAGGGATCCTACGAGCAGTACTTC | CSAGQGSYEQYF
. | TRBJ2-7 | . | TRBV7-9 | TGTGCCAGCAGCTCCTTGGGCCTTTCCTACGAGCAGTACTTC | CASSSLGLSYEQYF
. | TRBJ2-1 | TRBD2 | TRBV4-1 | TGCGCCAGCAGCCAACCGGGACTAGCGGGGCTTAATGAGCAGTTCTTC | CASSQPGLAGLNEQFF
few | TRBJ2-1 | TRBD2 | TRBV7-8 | TGTGCCAGCAGCGCCGCTAGCGGACGTTACAATGAGCAGTTCTTC | CASSAASGRYNEQFF
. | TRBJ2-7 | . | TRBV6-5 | TGTGCCAGCAGTTCACCAAACAGACTGCAGTACTTC | CASSSPNRLQYF
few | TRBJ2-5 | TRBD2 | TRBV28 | TGTGCCAGCAGTGATAGGGAGGGCTCGTACCAAGAGACCCAGTACTTC | CASSDREGSYQETQYF
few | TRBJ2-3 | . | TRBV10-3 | TGTGCCATCAGTGATCGGGGGAGCACAGATACGCAGTATTTT | CAISDRGSTDTQYF